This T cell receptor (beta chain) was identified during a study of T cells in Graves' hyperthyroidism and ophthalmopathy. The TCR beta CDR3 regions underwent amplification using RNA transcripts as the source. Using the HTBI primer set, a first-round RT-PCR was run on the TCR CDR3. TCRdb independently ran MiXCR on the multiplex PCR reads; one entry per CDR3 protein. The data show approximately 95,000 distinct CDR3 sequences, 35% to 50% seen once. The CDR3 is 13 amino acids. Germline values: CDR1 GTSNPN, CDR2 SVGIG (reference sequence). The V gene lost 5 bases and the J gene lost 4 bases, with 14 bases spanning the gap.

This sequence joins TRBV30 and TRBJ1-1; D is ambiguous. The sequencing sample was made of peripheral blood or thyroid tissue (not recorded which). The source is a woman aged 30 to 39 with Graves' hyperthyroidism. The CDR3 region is CAWCAGGSTEAFF. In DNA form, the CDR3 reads TGTGCCTGGTGCGCGGGAGGGAGCACTGAAGCTTTCTTT.